These 5 T cell receptor beta chains share one sample of origin, sequenced in a study of control samples from healthy donors and cancer patients. Assay: immunoSEQ multiplex PCR; the TCRdb copy retains only in-frame clones and omits some. The table records about 120,000 clones, roughly 90% of them present only once. The sequenced sample was blood. These receptors were obtained from a man in his fifties in good health.

A note on this clone: Other DNA sequences of this sample code for an identical CDR3. The rearrangement joins TRBV12-3 or TRBV12-4 to TRBJ2-5, with D uncertain. This CDR3 has 11 residues. Trimming left V 1 base short and J 5 bases short, with 2 bases between. The CDR3 region is CASSLGETQYF. CDR3 in DNA: TGTGCCAGCAGTTTAGGGGAGACCCAGTACTTC.

The chain employs TRBV30 and TRBJ1-1; a weak D match, TRBD1 (6 bases). Germline CDR1 is GTSNPN and CDR2 is SVGIG (reference sequence). The CDR3 runs 13 residues. Deletions cut 2 bases from V and 4 bases from J, with 11 bases between. CDR3 residues: CAWSSGAGTEAFF. CDR3 in DNA: TGTGCCTGGAGTTCGGGGGCTGGCACTGAAGCTTTCTTT.

This rearrangement joins TRBV4-3 to TRBJ2-5; the D is unclear. Trimming removed 4 bases from V and 4 bases from J, with 10 bases in between. This CDR3 region has 13 residues. CDR1 is LGHNA, CDR2 YSLEER, per germline. DNA of the CDR3: TGCGCCAGCAGCCCCCACAGAGCAGAGACCCAGTACTTC. This translates into CASSPHRAETQYF.

This clone is a singleton in its sample. CDR3 loop: CASSQVGSTDTQYF. As DNA, the CDR3 is TGTGCCAGCAGCCAAGTCGGGAGCACAGATACGCAGTATTTT. V is TRBV3-1 (or the pseudogene TRBV3-2) and J is TRBJ2-3; no definite D call. From germline, CDR1 is LGHDT and CDR2 YNNKEL (reference sequence). V lost 1 base and J lost 0, with 5 bases in between. This CDR3 is 14 amino acids long.

The V call is TRBV7-9, the J call TRBJ1-1, with 8 bases matching TRBD1. After removal of 5 bases from V and 3 bases from J, the junction contained 11 bases not matched to a gene. Per the germline V gene, CDR1 is SEHNR and CDR2 is FQNEAQ (reference sequence). This CDR3 is 16 amino acids long. This CDR3 reads CASSRGQEREYTEAFF. CDR3 nucleotides: TGTGCCAGCAGCCGGGGACAGGAAAGGGAGTACACTGAAGCTTTCTTT.